Each of the 8 T cell receptor beta chains below was sequenced from the same sample in a study of blood T cell repertoires in COVID-19 (TCRdb year 2020). Library prep was done by the immunoSEQ multiplex PCR assay. TCRdb mirrors the immuneACCESS table, restricted to in-frame sequences. Some clones are absent from its copies; in checked studies, under half trace to an unresolved V gene, and the reason for the others is unknown. A total of over 250,000 clones appear in this sample, 80% to 95% of them only once. The leading ten clones occupy roughly 1.1% of the sample. Sequenced material: PBMCs or T cells enriched from blood (not recorded which). Receptors were obtained from a woman in her twenties or thirties who had recovered from COVID-19.

The CDR3 DNA reads as TGTGCCAGCAGCCAAGGGGGACTAGCGGGAAGCGGGACGCAGTATTTT. It yields the protein CASSQGGLAGSGTQYF. The chain couples TRBV3-1 (or the pseudogene TRBV3-2) to TRBJ2-3; 13 bases match TRBD2. From germline, CDR1 is LGHDT and CDR2 YNNKEL (reference sequence). The CDR3 has 16 amino acids. V lost 1 base to trimming and J lost 9 bases; unmatched junction nucleotides: 7.

This chain uses TRBV27 with TRBJ1-6, with TRBD1 identical over 9 bases. CDR3 size: 15 residues. Losses at the gene ends were 6 bases for V and 8 bases for J; bases not matched to a gene: 8. Germline loops: CDR1 MNHEY, CDR2 SMNVEV (reference sequence). Here the CDR3 DNA reads TGTGCCAGCAGCCCTTCCGGGACAGGGTATTCACCCCTCCACTTT. Its translation: CASSPSGTGYSPLHF.

This clone was seen just once. Written as DNA, the CDR3 is TGTGCCAGCTCACCTCACAGACAAGAGACCCAGTACTTC. This sequence encodes CASSPHRQETQYF. This chain uses TRBV18 with TRBJ2-5; the D is unclear. CDR1 KGHSH and CDR2 LQKENI come from the germline V gene. Between the trimmed V and J ends, which lost 3 bases and 2 bases, there was a span of 7 bases. The length of the CDR3 is 13 residues. Supplemented by reference TRBV18 and TRBJ2-5, the full variable domain reads NAGVMQNPRHLVRRRGQEARLRCSPMKGHSHVYWYRQLPEEGLKFMVYLQKENIIDESGMPKERFSAEFPKEGPSILRIQQVVRGDSAAYFCASSPHRQETQYFGPGTRLLVL.

The rearrangement uses TRBV28 and TRBJ1-1; D is possibly TRBD1 (5 bases). The ends were cut back, 7 bases at V and 4 bases at J, with 13 bases in the middle. The germline CDR1 and CDR2 sequences are MDHEN and SYDVKM. The CDR3 loop spans 13 amino acids. CDR3 protein: CASMEGVGTEAFF. Written as DNA, the CDR3 is TGTGCCAGCATGGAAGGGGTTGGCACTGAAGCTTTCTTT. The complete variable domain, with remaining parts taken from reference TRBV28 and TRBJ1-1, reads DVKVTQSSRYLVKRTGEKVFLECVQDMDHENMFWYRQDPGLGLRLIYFSYDVKMKEKGDIPEGYSVSREKKERFSLILESASTNQTSMYLCASMEGVGTEAFFGQGTRLTVV.

V gene TRBV28 combines with J gene TRBJ1-2, with 9 nucleotides matching TRBD1. The ends lost 6 bases at V and 4 bases at J; junction bases unmatched: 6. The CDR3 runs 14 residues. CDR1 is MDHEN, CDR2 SYDVKM, per germline. CDR3 amino acids: CASSPTGQGYGYTF. In DNA form, the CDR3 reads TGTGCCAGCAGCCCGACGGGACAGGGCTATGGCTACACCTTC.

V and J are TRBV10-3 and TRBJ2-4; TRBD1 agrees at 9 bases. Germline-derived CDR1 and CDR2 are ENHRY and SYGVKD. V was pared by 11 bases and J by 2 bases, with 4 bases of the junction left unmatched. The CDR3 has 13 residues. The CDR3 nucleotides read TGTGCCTCCGGGACAGGGACCAAAAACATTCAGTACTTC. Protein: CASGTGTKNIQYF.

J is TRBJ1-5 and V is TRBV18, with D tentatively TRBD1 (5 bases). The CDR3 has 15 residues. Trimming stripped 6 bases from V and 1 base from J, with 13 bases between. CDR1 and CDR2 (germline): KGHSH, LQKENI. The CDR3 loop is CASSPSRASNQPQHF. The CDR3 DNA is TGTGCCAGCTCCCCGAGCAGGGCGAGCAATCAGCCCCAGCATTTT.

V is TRBV27 and J is TRBJ2-3; a possible D gene is TRBD1 (5 bases). The CDR3 has 17 amino acids. V lost 2 bases and J lost 1, with 16 bases in between. Germline CDR1 reads MNHEY; CDR2 reads SMNVEV (reference sequence). The CDR3 DNA sequence: TGTGCCAGCAGTTTAACTACAGGAGCCCTGGGCACAGATACGCAGTATTTT. Translated, it gives CASSLTTGALGTDTQYF.